The sequence of this T cell receptor (beta chain) was determined in a study of blood T cell repertoires in COVID-19. With 4 bases clipped from V and 3 bases from J, the junction kept 8 bases outside the gene matches. CDR1 and CDR2 from the germline V gene are MNHEY and SVGAGI. The CDR3 runs to 15 residues. TCRdb keeps only in-frame clones here, not all; method: immunoSEQ multiplex PCR. The data hold about 49,000 clones, with around 86% observed a single time. A Seattle source enrolled patients during active infection and followed them longitudinally. The source of this sequence is a woman aged 80 or over with COVID-19, enrolled during active disease. Material: peripheral blood. The chain recombines TRBV6-5 with TRBJ2-7, with TRBD1 matching 8 bases. As DNA, the CDR3 is TGTGCCAGCAGTTCCGGGACAGGTAAACTCTACGAGCAGTACTTC. Encoded protein: CASSSGTGKLYEQYF.